This T cell receptor (beta chain) was obtained from a study of CD8+CD57+ T cells in acquired aplastic anemia. Background on the study: The mean DNA yield obtained from sorted CD4+ and CD8+ cells came to roughly 3 ug.

This clonotype was recorded at least ten times. Patients sequenced had flow cytometry evidence of CD8+CD57+ cell expansion. The V and J ends lost 4 bases and 5 bases respectively, with 13 bases between them. The CDR3 has 14 residues. Germline V lookup: CDR1 LGHDT, CDR2 YNNKEL (reference sequence). According to the study, genomic DNA was the template for TCR beta VDJ and CDR3 profiling. TCRdb reprocessed the reads via MiXCR and lists one record per CDR3 protein. Of 310,000 or so distinct CDR3 sequences in the sample, 50% to 65% are singletons; the top ten hold 1.3%. The receptor's source is a human donor with aplastic anemia. The specimen sequenced was sorted CD4+, CD8+, or CD8+CD57+ T cells (not recorded which) from PBMCs. V and J are TRBV3-1 and TRBJ2-3; D call uncertain. DNA of the CDR3: TGTGCCAGCAGCCCAACCCCCGCTATAGATACGCAGTATTTT. The encoded protein is CASSPTPAIDTQYF.